This T cell receptor (beta chain) was captured in a study of control samples from healthy donors and cancer patients. This CDR3 has 13 residues. Per the germline V gene, CDR1 is SGHTA and CDR2 is FQGTGA. V lost 7 bases and J 5 bases, leaving 15 bases between the germline ends. The data were produced by immunoSEQ multiplex PCR, yet TCRdb's version contains in-frame clones alone and is incomplete. The data contain 75,000 to 95,000 clones, about nine tenths of them seen just once; the ten biggest clones take up roughly 3.4%. The source material was blood. This sequence was found in a woman aged 18-30 years in good health. The rearrangement links TRBV7-3 to TRBJ2-7; a possible D gene is TRBD1 (5 bases). CDR3 protein: CASTGPADHEQYF. For the CDR3, the DNA is TGTGCCAGCACAGGGCCCGCGGACCACGAGCAGTACTTC.